This T cell receptor beta chain was captured in a study of control samples from healthy donors and cancer patients. The CDR3 has 14 residues. Germline lookup yields CDR1 WSHSY and CDR2 SAAADI. With V trimmed by 6 bases and J by 8 bases, 4 bases remained unmatched. This clone was picked up one time. The assay was immunoSEQ multiplex PCR, and TCRdb's table has in-frame clones only and misses some. The repertoire holds 150,000 to 180,000 clones, 94% seen once, with around 6.1% in the top ten. The clonotype was recovered from a man between 40 and 49 years old in good health. This chain joins TRBV10-2 and TRBJ2-1, with 13 positions matching TRBD2. The sample comprised blood. DNA of the CDR3: TGCGCCAGCAGAACTAGCGGGGGGGCCGATGAGCAGTTCTTC. It specifies CASRTSGGADEQFF.